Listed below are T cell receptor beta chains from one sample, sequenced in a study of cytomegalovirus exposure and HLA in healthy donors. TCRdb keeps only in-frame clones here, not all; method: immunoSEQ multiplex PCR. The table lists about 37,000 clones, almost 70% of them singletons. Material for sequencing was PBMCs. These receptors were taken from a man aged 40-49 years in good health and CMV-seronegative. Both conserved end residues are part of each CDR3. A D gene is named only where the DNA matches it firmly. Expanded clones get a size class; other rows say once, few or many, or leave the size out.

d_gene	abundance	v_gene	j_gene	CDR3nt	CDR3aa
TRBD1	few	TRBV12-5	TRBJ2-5	TGTGCTAGTGGTACCCCTGGGACAGGGGGAGAGACCCAGTACTTC	CASGTPGTGGETQYF
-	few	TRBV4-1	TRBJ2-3	TGCGCCAGCAGCCAAGATCAGTATCCAGATACGCAGTATTTT	CASSQDQYPDTQYF
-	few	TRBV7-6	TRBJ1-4	TGTGCCAGCAGCGCTACCCAGGGCCCTAATGAAAAACTGTTTTTT	CASSATQGPNEKLFF
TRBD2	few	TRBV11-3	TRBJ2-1	TGTGCCAGCAGCTGGGGGGGTCTAGCGGGGGTGGAGCAGTTCTTC	CASSWGGLAGVEQFF
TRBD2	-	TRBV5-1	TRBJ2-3	TGCGCCAGCAGCTTGGCCTTGCAGGGAGGGACAGATACGCAGTATTTT	CASSLALQGGTDTQYF
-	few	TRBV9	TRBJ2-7	TGTGCCAGCAGCGTAGGCGGGGTGAGTGCCTACGAGCAGTACTTC	CASSVGGVSAYEQYF
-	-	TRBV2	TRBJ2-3	TGTGCCAGCAGGGCTCCACGACAGTCTAGCACAGATACGCAGTATTTT	CASRAPRQSSTDTQYF
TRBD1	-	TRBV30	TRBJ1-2	TGTGCCTGGATCGACAGGGGGAGCGGCTACACCTTC	CAWIDRGSGYTF
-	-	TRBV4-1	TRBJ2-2	TGCGCCAGCGCTACAGACGCCGGGGAGCTGTTTTTT	CASATDAGELFF
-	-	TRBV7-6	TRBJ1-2	TGTGCCAGCAGCTCACAGGAGGGCTATGGCTACACCTTC	CASSSQEGYGYTF
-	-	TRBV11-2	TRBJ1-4	TGTGCCAGCAGCTTAGTGGGCTTAGTGGCTGAAAAACTGTTTTTT	CASSLVGLVAEKLFF
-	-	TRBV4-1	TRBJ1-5	TGCGCCAGCAGCCAAGATTCGGCGGGGGCTCAGCCCCAGCATTTT	CASSQDSAGAQPQHF
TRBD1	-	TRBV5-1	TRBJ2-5	TGCGCCAGCAGCATAAGGGACAGGGGGCTGGGGGAGACCCAGTACTTC	CASSIRDRGLGETQYF
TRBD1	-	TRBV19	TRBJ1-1	TGTGCCAGTAGTCCTAGCCGCAGGGGGCTAAACACTGAAGCTTTCTTT	CASSPSRRGLNTEAFF
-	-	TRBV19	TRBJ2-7	TGTGCCAGTAGTATGGAGGGCGGCTACGAGCAGTACTTC	CASSMEGGYEQYF
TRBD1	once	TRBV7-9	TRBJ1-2	TGTGCCAGCAGCTTAGGACAGGGACCCAACTATGGCTACACCTTC	CASSLGQGPNYGYTF
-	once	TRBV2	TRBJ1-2	TGTGCCAGCAGAATTCGGGGGAGCGACTATGGCTACACCTTC	CASRIRGSDYGYTF
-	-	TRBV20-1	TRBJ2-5	TGCAGTGCCCCGGGTCAGACCCAGTACTTC	CSAPGQTQYF
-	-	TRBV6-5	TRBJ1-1	TGTGCCAGCAGCCTTCGGTGGAGGGCCACTGAAGCTTTCTTT	CASSLRWRATEAFF
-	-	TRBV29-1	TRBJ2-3	TGCAGCGTGCCAGAACGAGGAGATACGCAGTATTTT	CSVPERGDTQYF
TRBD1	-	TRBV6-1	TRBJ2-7	TGTGCCAGCAGTGAAGCCGGGACAGGGCGGAACGAGCAGTACTTC	CASSEAGTGRNEQYF
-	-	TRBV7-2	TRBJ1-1	TGTGCCAGCAGCCTAAAGTTTGAAGCTTTCTTT	CASSLKFEAFF
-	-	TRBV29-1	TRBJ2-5	TGCAGCGTATATGAGGGAGAGACCCAGTACTTC	CSVYEGETQYF
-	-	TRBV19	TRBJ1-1	TGTGCCAGTAGTAGTCAGGGAGGCACTGAAGCTTTCTTT	CASSSQGGTEAFF
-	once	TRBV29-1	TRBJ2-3	TGCAGCGTTGAGGACAGCCCAGATACGCAGTATTTT	CSVEDSPDTQYF
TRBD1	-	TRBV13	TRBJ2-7	TGTGCCACAGCCAGACAGGGCACCTACGAGCAGTACTTC	CATARQGTYEQYF
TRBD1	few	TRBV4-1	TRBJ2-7	TGCGCCAGCAGCCTAAGGGCTACAGGGGACTACGAGCAGTACTTC	CASSLRATGDYEQYF
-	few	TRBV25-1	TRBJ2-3	TGTGCCAGCAGTGAGGGGCGTCAAGGAGGGACAGATACGCAGTATTTT	CASSEGRQGGTDTQYF
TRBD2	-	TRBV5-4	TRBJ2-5	TGTGCCAGCAGCTTGGTTACTAGCGGGGGGAGTCGAGAGACCCAGTACTTC	CASSLVTSGGSRETQYF
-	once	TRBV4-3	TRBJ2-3	TGCGCCAGCAGCCCGTCGGTGGGCTGGAGGGGAGATACGCAGTATTTT	CASSPSVGWRGDTQYF
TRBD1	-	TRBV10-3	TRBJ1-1	TGTGCCTCTAAGAGGGACAGGGGGAATGAGAAAGCTTTCTTT	CASKRDRGNEKAFF
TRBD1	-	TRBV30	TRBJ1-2	TGTGCCTGGAGTGGGGGACAGGGGATAATTAGGGAGACTAACTATGGCTACACCTTC	CAWSGGQGIIRETNYGYTF
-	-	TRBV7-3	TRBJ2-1	TGTGCCAGCAGCTCCTCCTCTAGTGAGCAGTTCTTC	CASSSSSSEQFF
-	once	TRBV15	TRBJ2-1	TGTGCCACCAGCAGACTACTAATGGGTATCTCTTACAATGAGCAGTTCTTC	CATSRLLMGISYNEQFF
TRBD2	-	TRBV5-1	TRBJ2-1	TGCGCCAGCCGACTGGCCCCTAGCGGGGGGGCACGAGTCAATGAGCAGTTCTTC	CASRLAPSGGARVNEQFF
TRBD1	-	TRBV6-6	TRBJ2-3	TGTGCCAGCAGTAGGGGGACAGGGGGCGTAGATACGCAGTATTTT	CASSRGTGGVDTQYF
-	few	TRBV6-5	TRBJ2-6	TGTGCCAGCAGCCTCCTCGGGGCTGGGGCCAACGTCCTGACTTTC	CASSLLGAGANVLTF
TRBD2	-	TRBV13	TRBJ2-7	TGTGCCAGCAGCTTAGTCGGGGGGGCGAACGAGCAGTACTTC	CASSLVGGANEQYF
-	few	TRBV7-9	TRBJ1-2	TGTGCCAGCAGCAGCTTAAGTGAGAGCTATGGCTACACCTTC	CASSSLSESYGYTF
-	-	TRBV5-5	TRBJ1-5	TGTGCCAGCAGCTTGGCTCCCCGTCAGCCCCAGCATTTT	CASSLAPRQPQHF
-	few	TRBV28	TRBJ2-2	TGTGCCGCTATACACCGGGGAGCTGTTTTT	CAAIHRGAVF
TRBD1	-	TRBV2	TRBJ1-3	TGTGCCAGCAGTGATCTCAGGGGGGCTGGAAACACCATATATTTT	CASSDLRGAGNTIYF
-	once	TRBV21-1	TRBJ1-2	TGTGCCAGCAGCAAAGGGGGAGGGTATGGCTACACCTTC	CASSKGGGYGYTF
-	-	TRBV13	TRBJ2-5	TGTGCCAGCAGCCGGGGGACAGACGGAGAGACCCAGTACTTC	CASSRGTDGETQYF
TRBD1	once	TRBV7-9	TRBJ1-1	TGTGCCAGCAGCTTAGCGGGACAGGGGGCTTTCTTT	CASSLAGQGAFF
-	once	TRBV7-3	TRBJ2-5	TGTGCCAGCAGCTTCTCCGAGGGCCCATTGTACTTC	CASSFSEGPLYF
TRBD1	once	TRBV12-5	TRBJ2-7	TGTGCTAGTGGGCCGGGACAGGGAGCCTACGAGCAGTACTTC	CASGPGQGAYEQYF
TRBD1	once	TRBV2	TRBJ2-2	TGTGCCAGCAGTGTGAACAGGGGCCCCGGGGAGCTGTTTTTT	CASSVNRGPGELFF
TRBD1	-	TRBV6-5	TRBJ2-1	TGTGCCAGCAGTCCAAACAGGGGTGAGCAGTTCTTC	CASSPNRGEQFF
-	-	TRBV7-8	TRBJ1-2	TGTGCCAGCAGCTTAGCAGGGGACTATGGCTACACCTTC	CASSLAGDYGYTF
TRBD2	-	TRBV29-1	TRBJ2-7	TGCAGCGCCTGGACTAGCGGGGGGGGCTACGAGCAGTACTTC	CSAWTSGGGYEQYF
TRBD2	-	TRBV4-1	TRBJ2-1	TGCGCCAGCAGCCAAGTCAAGGAGACTAGCGGAATCAATGAGCAGTTCTTC	CASSQVKETSGINEQFF
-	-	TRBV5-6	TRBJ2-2	TGTGCCAGCAGCCCCTGGAACACCGGGGAGCTGTTTTTT	CASSPWNTGELFF
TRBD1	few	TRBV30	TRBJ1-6	TGTGCCTGGAGCCTGAGCACAGGGGTTAACTCACCCCTCCACTTT	CAWSLSTGVNSPLHF